This T cell receptor beta chain originates from a study of blood T cell repertoires in COVID-19. Study overall: Acute-phase and convalescent COVID-19 samples originated in the United States, Italy and Spain. Sources were T cells, B-cell-depleted T cells, or PBMCs; the material itself was cDNA or gDNA.

In the original analysis: How many nucleated cells were present was estimated from reference gene primer amplification. Only in-frame clones appear in the TCRdb table, and some are missing; sequencing was by immunoSEQ multiplex PCR. That table supplies the V and J calls and clone size; D and trimming were determined from the DNA. The sample carries 100,000 to 150,000 clones, roughly three quarters recorded once. Material for sequencing was peripheral blood. The TCR was taken from a human donor in a cohort sampled during active COVID-19.

CDR3 sequence reads: CASSYRGQLNGYTF. The CDR3, as DNA: TGTGCCAGCAGTTACCGGGGACAGCTAAATGGCTACACCTTC. The chain recombines TRBV6-5 with TRBJ1-2, with 7 bases fitting TRBD1. The V gene end was trimmed by 2 bases and the J gene end by 6 bases; junction bases not matched to a gene: 6. The CDR3 is made up of 14 amino acids. Germline V gives CDR1 MNHEY, CDR2 SVGAGI.